The rows below give T cell receptor beta chains drawn from one sample of a study of CD8 T cells in Susac syndrome. TCRdb used MiXCR to reprocess the immunoSEQ multiplex PCR reads, holding one entry per CDR3 protein. The sample lists more than 150,000 distinct CDR3 sequences, almost 96% occurring once. Specimen: CD4+ T cells from PBMCs. These TCRs come from a human donor with Susac syndrome. The CDR3 runs from the conserved cysteine through the conserved F or W. The order of the fields is CDR3 DNA, CDR3 protein, D gene, J gene, CDR3 length, V gene. A D gene is named only where the DNA matches it firmly.

DNA: TGTGCCAGCAGCCCGGGTGGTAGCGGGGTGGAGACCCAGTACTTC; CDR3: CASSPGGSGVETQYF; D: TRBD2; J: TRBJ2-5; length: 15; V: TRBV9
DNA: TGTGCCAGCTCACCGGGGGCGCGGTGGCAGCCCCAGCATTTT; CDR3: CASSPGARWQPQHF; D: -; J: TRBJ1-5; length: 14; V: TRBV18
DNA: TGTGCCAGCAGTTACGGGTCAGAAGAGACCCAGTACTTC; CDR3: CASSYGSEETQYF; D: -; J: TRBJ2-5; length: 13; V: TRBV6-2/TRBV6-3
DNA: TGCAGTGCTAGTGGGGGACGGACGGATTTCACCGGGGAGCTGTTTTTT; CDR3: CSASGGRTDFTGELFF; D: -; J: TRBJ2-2; length: 16; V: TRBV20-1
DNA: TGCAGCGTTGCTCGGGGCTTGCACAATGAGCAGTTCTTC; CDR3: CSVARGLHNEQFF; D: -; J: TRBJ2-1; length: 13; V: TRBV29-1
DNA: TGTGCCTGGACAGCTACAGATACGCAGTATTTT; CDR3: CAWTATDTQYF; D: -; J: TRBJ2-3; length: 11; V: TRBV30
DNA: TGTGCCAGCAGCTTGGGGCGGGGGGGCCCGTGGGAGACCCAGTACTTC; CDR3: CASSLGRGGPWETQYF; D: TRBD2; J: TRBJ2-5; length: 16; V: TRBV5-4
DNA: TGCAGTGCTGGAGTTACAGCCTATGGCTACACCTTC; CDR3: CSAGVTAYGYTF; D: -; J: TRBJ1-2; length: 12; V: TRBV20-1
DNA: TGTGCCAGCAGCCAGACAGGAGGAGGCGAGCAGTACTTC; CDR3: CASSQTGGGEQYF; D: -; J: TRBJ2-7; length: 13; V: TRBV3-1
DNA: TGTGCCAGCAGAGAGACAGGGAATTCACCCCTCCACTTT; CDR3: CASRETGNSPLHF; D: TRBD1; J: TRBJ1-6; length: 13; V: TRBV28
DNA: TGCGCCAGCAGAACACTGAACACTGAAGCTTTCTTT; CDR3: CASRTLNTEAFF; D: -; J: TRBJ1-1; length: 12; V: TRBV5-1